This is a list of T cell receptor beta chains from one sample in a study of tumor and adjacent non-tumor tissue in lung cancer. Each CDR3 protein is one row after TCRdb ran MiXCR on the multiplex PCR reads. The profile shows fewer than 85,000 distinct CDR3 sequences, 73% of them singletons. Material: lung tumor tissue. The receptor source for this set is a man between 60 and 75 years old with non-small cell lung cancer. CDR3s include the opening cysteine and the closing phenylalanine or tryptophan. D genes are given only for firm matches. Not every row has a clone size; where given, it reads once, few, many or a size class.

CSLLGRGSLLNNEQFF | TGCAGCCTCCTAGGTAGGGGAAGCTTATTGAACAATGAGCAGTTCTTC | - | TRBV29-1 | - | TRBJ2-1
CASTLEGVGTDTQYF | TGTGCTAGCACCTTGGAGGGAGTTGGAACAGATACGCAGTATTTT | - | TRBV5-6 | - | TRBJ2-3
CSVEWDRQGYTF | TGCAGCGTTGAGTGGGACAGACAGGGTTACACCTTC | TRBD1 | TRBV29-1 | - | TRBJ1-2
CSTEWTDHPYEQYF | TGCAGCACTGAATGGACCGACCATCCCTACGAGCAGTACTTC | - | TRBV29-1 | - | TRBJ2-7
CVSSERNSGTSYEKYF | TGTGTCAGCAGTGAAAGAAATAGCGGCACCTCCTACGAGAAGTACTTC | - | TRBV6-1 | - | TRBJ2-7
CSARDRTALATNEQIF | TGCAGTGCTAGAGATCGGACGGCACTAGCCACCAATGAGCAGATCTTC | - | TRBV20-1 | - | TRBJ2-1
CAISESGPIDTQYF | TGTGCCATCAGTGAGTCCGGACCAATAGATACGCAGTATTTT | - | TRBV10-3 | - | TRBJ2-3
CASSLARERDPLRIF | TGTGCCAGCAGCTTGGCGCGAGAGAGGGACCCCCTCCGTATCTTT | - | TRBV5-6 | - | TRBJ1-1
CRAEKDVFATEQFF | TGCAGAGCCGAGAAGGATGTTTTCGCCACAGAGCAGTTCTTC | - | TRBV20-1 | once | TRBJ2-1
CASDSWSQGLRAEQYF | TGTGCCAGCGACTCCTGGTCCCAGGGACTGAGGGCCGAGCAGTACTTC | - | TRBV5-4 | once | TRBJ2-7
CGSTPGLEGGHEQFF | TGTGGCAGCACCCCGGGACTAGAGGGGGGGCATGAGCAGTTCTTC | TRBD2 | TRBV12-3/TRBV12-4 | few | TRBJ2-1
CAISEGTDPGNTIYF | TGTGCCATCAGTGAAGGTACAGATCCTGGAAACACCATATATTTT | - | TRBV6-1 | - | TRBJ1-3
CTVTVVASGSTIYF | TGCACCGTTACCGTTGTAGCCTCTGGAAGCACCATATATTTT | - | TRBV29-1 | few | TRBJ1-3
CSALSQETQYF | TGCAGTGCCCTATCCCAAGAGACCCAGTACTTC | - | TRBV20-1 | once | TRBJ2-5
CSSSWDESYEQYF | TGCTCCAGCAGCTGGGACGAGTCCTACGAGCAGTACTTC | - | TRBV5-1 | - | TRBJ2-7
CASSPLSRRDEQFF | TGTGCCAGCAGCCCGCTTAGTCGCAGGGATGAGCAGTTCTTC | - | TRBV7-8 | medium-sized | TRBJ2-1
CASRATGGHEKLLF | TGTGCCAGCAGAGCAACAGGGGGGCATGAAAAACTGCTTTTT | TRBD1 | TRBV6-5 | - | TRBJ1-4
CISSPGTGYEQYF | TGTATCAGCAGTCCCGGGACAGGCTACGAGCAGTACTTC | TRBD1 | TRBV11-1 | - | TRBJ2-7
CARSYGTGDGYSF | TGTGCCAGAAGTTACGGGACAGGGGATGGCTACTCCTTC | TRBD1 | TRBV6-1 | few | TRBJ1-2
CSARQTSSYTEAFF | TGCAGTGCTAGGCAGACCAGTTCATACACTGAAGCTTTCTTT | - | TRBV20-1 | few | TRBJ1-1
CDSRLSRNTIYF | TGTGACAGCAGACTGAGCCGGAACACAATATATTTT | - | TRBV6-7 | - | TRBJ1-3
CSVAGSGTTTDMQYF | TGCAGCGTTGCAGGATCGGGGACAACGACAGATATGCAGTATTTT | - | TRBV29-1 | once | TRBJ2-3
CVSRLSRSTIYF | TGTGTCAGCAGACTGAGCCGGAGCACCATATATTTT | - | TRBV6-7 | - | TRBJ1-3
CASSTNVLSPSSTGELFF | TGTGCCAGCAGTACGAATGTCCTTTCTCCGTCGAGCACCGGGGAGCTGTTTTTT | - | TRBV6-6 | many | TRBJ2-2
CASSPIAPNTRELFF | TGTGCCAGCAGCCCCATAGCGCCGAACACCAGGGAGCTGTTTTTT | - | TRBV5-5 | - | TRBJ2-2
CASSLDISSGQTYEQYF | TGCGCCAGCAGCTTGGATATTTCGTCAGGGCAGACCTACGAGCAGTACTTC | - | TRBV5-1 | - | TRBJ2-7
CASNLGCRGISNTEPFF | TGTGCCAGCAACCTAGGGTGCCGCGGGATATCGAACACTGAACCTTTCTTT | - | TRBV11-3 | - | TRBJ1-1